This section outlines one TCR beta chain sequence together with its context. Its antigen is unknown. No much larger clone exists at a distance of one base, and base qualities are not known. The instrument given in TCRdb is Illumina HiSeq 2500. TCR beta libraries were prepared by quantitative 5'-RACE with molecular barcodes. The paper's data handling went like this. A new computational method, built on a probabilistic model of VDJ rearrangement, was used to identify disease-linked TCR variants. TCRdb's own reprocessing of the public reads used fastp at Q25 and MiXCR and kept productive beta chains. Every entry covers one CDR3 protein and lists the most common genes and DNA from its rows. The V and J calls come from TCRdb's annotation, not from the publication. The sample table lists about 240,000 distinct CDR3 sequences, around 25% of them with a count of one. The ten largest clones take up around 0.58% of the sample.

This specimen belongs to a study of CD8 T cells in ankylosing spondylitis (dated 2017 in TCRdb). Background on the whole study: The study profiled T cell receptor beta repertoires in healthy donors and ankylosing spondylitis patients to find disease-linked TCR variants. The full study cohort was made up of 20 to 25 ankylosing spondylitis patients and 108 healthy donors. Peripheral blood samples were taken, and synovial fluid was additionally collected from ankylosing spondylitis patients.

What the research found in general, with its limitations: Blood from ankylosing spondylitis patients appeared to be characterized by a TCR beta motif made up of under 10 highly homologous amino acid variants. A CD8+ phenotype was shown by the disease-linked clones, which were found at relatively low frequencies in peripheral blood. The disease-linked clones were reported to be significantly enriched in matched synovial fluid samples from ankylosing spondylitis patients. Some of the motif variants had been reported before in the synovial fluid and blood of reactive arthritis patients, a finding that suggests common disease-initiation mechanisms.

The TCR was taken from a male donor with ankylosing spondylitis or in good health (not recorded which). Sequenced input: blood, either unsorted or a sorted T cell fraction (not recorded which).

The DNA sequence reads TGCAGTGCTAGAGGGACAGGAGGGGTTGACTCCTACGAGCAGTACTTC. Its translation reads: CSARGTGGVDSYEQYF. This receptor chain uses TRBV20-1 and TRBJ2-7; D gene: possibly TRBD1, on 7 matching bases. The germline ends are 16 bases apart after V is trimmed by 1 base and J by 0 bases. From cysteine to phenylalanine, the CDR3 is 16 amino acids long. Of the read, only the CDR3 DNA is kept; its 48 bases are in frame from base 1. Based on the germline V gene (reference sequence), the CDR1 and CDR2 sequences are DFQATT and SNEGSKA.